This paragraph reports one T cell receptor beta chain. Its antigen remains unknown. Use of 60 Vbeta and 13 Jbeta primers characterized the PCR. TCRdb keeps only in-frame clones here, not all; method: immunoSEQ multiplex PCR. There are around 100,000 clones in the sample; 60% to 75% occur only once, and 10% lies in the top ten. These data originate in a study of cytomegalovirus exposure and HLA in healthy donors. Study observations and caveats: It was shown in a later analysis that HLA-associated TCR beta chains were more clonally expanded than other, equally common chains. When a later analysis was performed, an Asian-associated ancestry cluster reportedly had fewer N-insertions than the roughly 640-donor mean.

All donors participated as healthy donors of bone marrow. The CDR3 loop spans 12 amino acids. V lost 6 bases to trimming and J lost 3 bases; unmatched junction nucleotides: 1. Germline CDR1 is MNHEY and CDR2 is SVGAGI. This TCR derives from a man aged 50 or older in good health and CMV-seronegative. The source material was PBMCs. The genes are TRBV6-5 and TRBJ1-1, with TRBD1 matching over 7 bases. The DNA for the CDR3 is TGTGCCAGCAGGCAGGGGGACACTGAAGCTTTCTTT. Translating gives CASRQGDTEAFF.